The present TCR beta chain was sequenced within a study of T-cell reconstitution after alpha-beta-depleted transplantation in children (dated by TCRdb to 2016 to 2017). Turning to the overall study: T-cell immune reconstitution after TCRalphabeta/CD19-depleted allogeneic hematopoietic cell transplantation in children was quantitatively tracked in the study by means of TCR repertoire profiling.

The method behind the library was PCR. The instrument was an Illumina HiSeq 2500. To normalize quantification of the TCRbeta repertoire, the TCR libraries were built with molecular barcoding that relied on unique molecular identifiers. TCRdb reanalyzed the raw reads on its own, using fastp at Q25 for trimming and MiXCR for clone calling, and kept in-frame beta chains. Duplicate CDR3 protein sequences are folded into a single record with the most common DNA and genes. The sample table lists about 270,000 distinct CDR3 sequences, 9.9% of them with a count of one. Of the sample, over 9% falls within the top ten clones. For this clonotype: Its antigen target is currently unknown. Base qualities are not provided; no much larger clone lies one nucleotide away.

This sample comprised PBMCs from the stem cell graft donor, obtained from the stem cell graft. The receptor's source is a human donor who donated a stem cell graft to a child with SCID.

The CDR3 protein: CASSWGTDYGYTF. The DNA sequence is TGCGCCAGCAGCTGGGGGACAGACTATGGCTACACCTTC. The rearrangement joined TRBV5-1 to TRBJ1-2, with 7 bases aligning to TRBD1. CDR1 and CDR2 are read off the germline V gene as SGHRS and YFSETQ. The CDR3 covers 13 residues, taking in both the cysteine and the phenylalanine. This entry keeps only the CDR3 DNA: 39 bases, framed from base 1. The junction shows trimming of 3 bases on V and 3 bases on J, and the gene matches do not reach 2 bases of it. With the portions outside the CDR3 filled from the reference TRBV5-1 and TRBJ1-2 genes, the complete variable region becomes KAGVTQTPRYLIKTRGQQVTLSCSPISGHRSVSWYQQTPGQGLQFLFEYFSETQRNKGNFPGRFSGRQFSNSRSEMNVSTLELGDSALYLCASSWGTDYGYTFGSGTRLTVV.